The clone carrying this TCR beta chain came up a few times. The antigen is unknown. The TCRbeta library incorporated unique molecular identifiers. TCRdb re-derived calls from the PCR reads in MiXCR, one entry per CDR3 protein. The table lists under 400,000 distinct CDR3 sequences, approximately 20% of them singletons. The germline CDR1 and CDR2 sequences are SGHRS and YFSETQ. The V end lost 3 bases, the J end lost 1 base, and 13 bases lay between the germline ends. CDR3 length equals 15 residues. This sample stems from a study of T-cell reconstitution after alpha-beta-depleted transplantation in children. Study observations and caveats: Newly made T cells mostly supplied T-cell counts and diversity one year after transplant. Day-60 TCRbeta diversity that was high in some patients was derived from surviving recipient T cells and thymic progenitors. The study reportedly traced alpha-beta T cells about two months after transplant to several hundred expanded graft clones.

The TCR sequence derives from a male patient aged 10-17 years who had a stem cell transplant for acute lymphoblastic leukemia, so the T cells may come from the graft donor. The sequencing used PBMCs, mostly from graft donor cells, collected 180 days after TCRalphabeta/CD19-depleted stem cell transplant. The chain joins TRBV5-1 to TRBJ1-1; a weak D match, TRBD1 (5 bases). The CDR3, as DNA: TGCGCCAGCAGCTCCCTAGGGACGGGGAACACTGAAGCTTTCTTT. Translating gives CASSSLGTGNTEAFF.